These 28 T cell receptor beta chains were sequenced from one sample in a study of PD-1 blockade in classical Hodgkin lymphoma. Clones were sequenced by immunoSEQ multiplex PCR, and TCRdb holds only the in-frame ones, with some missing. This sample has roughly 6,000 clones, with approximately 72% found just once. Exposure to brentuximab vedotin varied, and each patient had relapsed following autologous stem cell transplantation. CD4+ T cells were purified from thawed PBMCs by negative selection. The sample consisted of CD4+ T cells from blood, taken at baseline. These receptors came from a human donor with classical Hodgkin lymphoma.

This rearrangement joins TRBV2 to TRBJ2-2; D ambiguous. Germline V CDR1 and CDR2: SNHLY, FYNNEI. The CDR3 is 15 amino acids. V shed 6 bases and J shed 4 bases, with 15 bases lying between them. CDR3 nucleotides: TGTGCCAGCAGCGACGGGCCCACGGTCACCGGGGAGCTGTTTTTT. Its translation: CASSDGPTVTGELFF.

The CDR3 nucleotides read TGTGCCAGCAGCTCCGAGGGGGGGACACCCCTCCACTTT. Encoded protein: CASSSEGGTPLHF. This chain links TRBV7-8 with TRBJ1-6; D is perhaps TRBD1 (6 bases). The CDR3 loop spans 13 amino acids. Germline V gives CDR1 SGHVS, CDR2 FQNEAQ. V lost 4 bases and J 11 bases, leaving 12 bases between the germline ends.

V usage is TRBV28 and J usage is TRBJ1-6; D is unclear. The CDR3 covers 13 residues. V was shortened by 3 bases and J by 14 bases, with 14 bases between the two germline ends. Germline V CDR1 and CDR2: MDHEN, SYDVKM. This CDR3 is CASSLSVPSTLHF. DNA of the CDR3: TGTGCCAGCAGTTTGTCCGTCCCTAGCACCCTCCACTTT.

The CDR3 DNA reads TGTGCCAGCTCACCAGGGGGACAGGGTTCGGATACGCAGTATTTT. Its protein is CASSPGGQGSDTQYF. The J gene is TRBJ2-3, the V gene TRBV18; 9 bases agree with TRBD1. CDR1 is KGHSH, CDR2 LQKENI, per germline. CDR3 length equals 15 residues. V trimming: 2 bases; J trimming: 6 bases; junction bases outside the gene matches: 6.

This clone has a handful of counts. The V gene is TRBV7-2, the J gene TRBJ1-4; maybe TRBD1 (5 bases). The length of the CDR3 is 13 residues. V lost 5 bases to trimming and J lost 8 bases, with 12 bases between them. Germline V gene data show CDR1 as SGHTA and CDR2 as FQGNSA. CDR3 protein: CASSTPGGEKLFF. CDR3 bases: TGTGCCAGCAGCACGCCCGGGGGAGAAAAACTGTTTTTT. Supplemented by reference TRBV7-2 and TRBJ1-4, the full variable domain reads GAGVSQSPSNKVTEKGKDVELRCDPISGHTALYWYRQSLGQGLEFLIYFQGNSAPDKSGLPSDRFSAERTGGSVSTLTIQRTQQEDSAVYLCASSTPGGEKLFFGSGTQLSVL.

This chain joins TRBV4-3 and TRBJ2-3; 13 bases fit TRBD2. V trimming: 3 bases; J trimming: 6 bases; junction bases outside the gene matches: 9. Germline V gives CDR1 LGHNA, CDR2 YSLEER. The length of the CDR3 is 17 residues. The CDR3 DNA reads TGCGCCAGCAGCCACAGGACTAGCGGGGGCCAGCGGGATACGCAGTATTTT. Translated, it gives CASSHRTSGGQRDTQYF.

The chain employs TRBV29-1 and TRBJ2-5, with a possible D match to TRBD1 (5 bases). The germline gives CDR1 SQVTM, CDR2 ANQGSEA. This CDR3 region has 14 residues. V was pared by 1 base and J by 4 bases, with 13 bases between. The chain's CDR3 is CSVEAGASLETQYF. The CDR3 DNA is TGCAGCGTTGAAGCTGGGGCCTCCCTAGAGACCCAGTACTTC.

This clone has more than one count but fewer than ten. CDR3 region: CASSQGLTGGYEQYF. The DNA of the CDR3 is TGCGCCAGCAGCCAAGGTCTGACAGGGGGCTACGAGCAGTACTTC. This rearrangement joins TRBV4-1 to TRBJ2-7; TRBD1 aligns across 9 bases. Germline lookup yields CDR1 MGHRA and CDR2 YSYEKL. V shed 1 base, J shed 3 bases, and the junction held 4 bases outside the gene matches. The CDR3 length is 15 residues.

In its sample, this clone was seen a few times. The V call is TRBV7-9, the J call TRBJ1-6; a weak D match, TRBD1 (6 bases). The germline V gene has CDR1 SEHNR and CDR2 FQNEAQ (reference sequence). The CDR3 extends over 14 amino acids. V lost 5 bases and J 4 bases, leaving 9 bases between the germline ends. The CDR3 sequence is CASSPDRYNSPLHF. DNA for the CDR3: TGTGCCAGCAGCCCCGACAGGTATAATTCACCCCTCCACTTT.

The CDR3 bases are TGTGCCACCAGCAGAGATCACATATATGGCTACACCTTC. It is translated as CATSRDHIYGYTF. The chain combines TRBV15 with TRBJ1-2; D uncertain. CDR1 and CDR2 (germline): LNHNV, YYDKDF (reference sequence). The V end lost 0 bases, the J end lost 5 bases, and 7 bases lay between the germline ends. The CDR3 covers 13 residues.

The rearrangement links TRBV2 to TRBJ2-5; D may match TRBD1 or TRBD2 (6 bases each). This CDR3 is 16 amino acids long. The V end was cut by 0 bases, the J end by 6 bases, with 17 bases between. Germline loops: CDR1 SNHLY, CDR2 FYNNEI. CDR3 sequence (DNA): TGTGCCAGCAGTGAAGCGCTCAGGGGAGGTAGACAGACCCAGTACTTC. Its protein is CASSEALRGGRQTQYF.

This clone was seen just once. Mismatch with germline at one junction end may stem from a read error. V usage is TRBV7-2 and J usage is TRBJ2-6; 10 nucleotides match TRBD2. In germline, CDR1 is SGHTA, CDR2 FQGNSA. There are 16 residues in the CDR3. DNA for the CDR3: TGTGCCAGCAGCCCAAGCGGGGGGGCTGGGGCCAACATCCTGACTTTC. Translation gives CASSPSGGAGANILTF.

This clone was observed a few times. The chain combines TRBV10-3 with TRBJ1-5; D is ambiguous. The CDR3 runs 13 residues. V lost 7 bases and J 1 base, leaving 8 bases between the germline ends. From germline, CDR1 is ENHRY and CDR2 SYGVKD. The CDR3 sequence: CAINRESNQPQHF. DNA of the CDR3: TGTGCCATCAACCGGGAAAGCAATCAGCCCCAGCATTTT.

This chain links TRBV2 with TRBJ1-1, with no clear D. The V gene's germline CDR1 is SNHLY and CDR2 FYNNEI. This CDR3 comprises 12 residues. V dropped 4 bases and J dropped 1 base, with 4 bases sitting between them. CDR3 sequence (DNA): TGTGCCAGCAGTGTCTCGAACACTGAAGCTTTCTTT. This gives the protein CASSVSNTEAFF.

The chain couples TRBV4-3 to TRBJ2-7; weak D call: TRBD1 (5 bases). Between the trimmed V and J ends, which lost 3 bases and 0 bases, there was a span of 12 bases. The V gene's germline CDR1 is LGHNA and CDR2 YSLEER. This CDR3 comprises 15 residues. In nucleotides, the CDR3 is TGCGCCAGCAGCCAGCAGGACACGAGCTCCTACGAGCAGTACTTC. It codes for CASSQQDTSSYEQYF.

This chain connects TRBV9 to TRBJ1-3; no firm D call. The CDR3 sequence is 17 residues long. Trimming took 0 bases from V and 0 from J, leaving 13 bases between them. In germline, CDR1 is SGDLS, CDR2 YYNGEE. The CDR3 DNA reads TGTGCCAGCAGCGTAGATTCTCGGGGTACCTCTGGAAACACCATATATTTT. This sequence encodes CASSVDSRGTSGNTIYF. Using reference TRBV9 and TRBJ1-3 for the parts outside the CDR3, the full variable domain is DSGVTQTPKHLITATGQRVTLRCSPRSGDLSVYWYQQSLDQGLQFLIQYYNGEERAKGNILERFSAQQFPDLHSELNLSSLELGDSALYFCASSVDSRGTSGNTIYFGEGSWLTVV.

V is TRBV5-1 and J is TRBJ2-3; 14 bases match TRBD2. This CDR3 is 17 amino acids long. From germline, CDR1 is SGHRS and CDR2 YFSETQ. The V gene end was trimmed by 4 bases and the J gene end by 2 bases; junction bases not matched to a gene: 6. CDR3 DNA sequence: TGCGCCAGCAGCCCCCGGACTAGCGGGGGGCCCACAGATACGCAGTATTTT. It specifies CASSPRTSGGPTDTQYF. The variable domain in full, with the rest retrieved from reference TRBV5-1 and TRBJ2-3, is KAGVTQTPRYLIKTRGQQVTLSCSPISGHRSVSWYQQTPGQGLQFLFEYFSETQRNKGNFPGRFSGRQFSNSRSEMNVSTLELGDSALYLCASSPRTSGGPTDTQYFGPGTRLTVL.

This clone was picked up a small number of times. The rearrangement uses TRBV7-9 and TRBJ1-4, with 8 nucleotides matching TRBD1. V trimming: 5 bases; J trimming: 5 bases; junction bases outside the gene matches: 1. Germline V gives CDR1 SEHNR, CDR2 FQNEAQ (reference sequence). The CDR3 loop spans 13 amino acids. The CDR3 DNA is TGTGCCAGCAGCCGGACAGGGAATGAAAAACTGTTTTTT. This gives the protein CASSRTGNEKLFF.

The genes are TRBV30 and TRBJ1-1; D unresolved. Between the trimmed V and J ends, which lost 3 bases and 1 base, there was a span of 9 bases. Germline V gives CDR1 GTSNPN, CDR2 SVGIG (reference sequence). The CDR3 has 13 residues. DNA for the CDR3: TGTGCCTGGAGGGTTAGCGCGAACACTGAAGCTTTCTTT. Amino acids: CAWRVSANTEAFF.

This clone appeared a few times. The J gene is TRBJ1-2, the V gene TRBV2, with D hard to call. Germline CDR1 SNHLY, CDR2 FYNNEI. CDR3 length equals 11 residues. V lost 2 bases, J lost 7 bases, and 5 bases lay in between. Here the CDR3 DNA reads TGTGCCAGCAGTGAACAGTTTGGCTACACCTTC. As protein: CASSEQFGYTF.

The chain has TRBV28 and TRBJ2-3, with D perhaps matching TRBD1 (6 bases). The CDR3 is 14 amino acids. Germline V gives CDR1 MDHEN, CDR2 SYDVKM. Trimming pared 3 bases from V and 3 bases from J, leaving 10 bases between. This chain's CDR3 is CASSLVQGTDTQYF. The CDR3 DNA is TGTGCCAGCAGTTTGGTTCAGGGGACAGATACGCAGTATTTT. Complete variable domain (other parts from reference TRBV28 and TRBJ2-3): DVKVTQSSRYLVKRTGEKVFLECVQDMDHENMFWYRQDPGLGLRLIYFSYDVKMKEKGDIPEGYSVSREKKERFSLILESASTNQTSMYLCASSLVQGTDTQYFGPGTRLTVL.

The chain is built from TRBV11-2 and TRBJ2-6, with 7 bases matching TRBD1. This CDR3 spans 17 amino acids. The ends lost 10 bases at V and 4 bases at J; junction bases unmatched: 16. The germline V gene has CDR1 SGHAT and CDR2 FQNNGV. The CDR3 region has the DNA TGTGCCACCGTACCGGGCAGGGGGACGCAAGGGGCCAACGTCCTGACTTTC. Translation: CATVPGRGTQGANVLTF.

This clone turned up a few times. The chain links TRBV10-3 to TRBJ1-2; possible D gene TRBD1, 6 bases. This CDR3 comprises 13 residues. The V and J ends lost 6 bases and 5 bases respectively, with 13 bases between them. Germline CDR1 ENHRY, CDR2 SYGVKD. CDR3 sequence (DNA): TGTGCCATCAGGGACAGCAGCTTATATGGCTACACCTTC. Encoded protein: CAIRDSSLYGYTF.

The chain is built from TRBV28 and TRBJ1-2; a possible D gene is TRBD1 (6 bases). Germline V gene data show CDR1 as MDHEN and CDR2 as SYDVKM. The CDR3 is made up of 13 amino acids. The V end lost 4 bases, the J end lost 5 bases, and 11 bases lay between the germline ends. For the CDR3, the DNA is TGTGCCAGCAGTTCACAGGGTGGATATGGCTACACCTTC. Translated: CASSSQGGYGYTF.

The chain joins TRBV19 to TRBJ2-1, with 8 bases fitting TRBD1. Per germline, CDR1 LNHDA and CDR2 SQIVND (reference sequence). The CDR3 has 15 amino acids. V was clipped by 6 bases and J by 1 base; unmatched bases: 5. The CDR3 here is CASRLRDRSYNEQFF. CDR3 nucleotides: TGTGCCAGTAGGCTCCGGGACAGGTCCTACAATGAGCAGTTCTTC.

This clone was seen more than once but under ten times. The V call is TRBV4-1, the J call TRBJ1-6; D is unresolved. V was cut by 1 base and J by 7 bases, with 14 bases left in between. In germline, CDR1 is MGHRA, CDR2 YSYEKL. The CDR3 consists of 16 residues. CDR3 in amino acids: CASSQGPGRQNSPLHF. The CDR3 DNA follows: TGCGCCAGCAGCCAAGGCCCTGGCAGGCAAAATTCACCCCTCCACTTT.

The genes are TRBV7-2 and TRBJ1-5; 11 positions match TRBD1. The J segment lost 9 bases and the V segment lost 5 bases, leaving 9 bases of the junction unmatched. The CDR3 contains 15 residues. Per the germline V gene, CDR1 is SGHTA and CDR2 is FQGNSA. The CDR3 protein is CASSRGQGDFAPQHF. The DNA of the CDR3 is TGTGCCAGCAGCCGGGGACAGGGGGATTTTGCGCCCCAGCATTTT. Full variable domain (missing parts from reference TRBV7-2 and TRBJ1-5): GAGVSQSPSNKVTEKGKDVELRCDPISGHTALYWYRQSLGQGLEFLIYFQGNSAPDKSGLPSDRFSAERTGGSVSTLTIQRTQQEDSAVYLCASSRGQGDFAPQHFGDGTRLSIL.

This clone was seen more than once but under ten times. The rearrangement joins TRBV14 to TRBJ1-1, with D tentatively TRBD1 (5 bases). CDR3 length: 15 amino acids. The V end lost 4 bases, the J end lost 4 bases, and 16 bases lay between the germline ends. Germline CDR1 reads SGHDN; CDR2 reads FVKESK. The CDR3 nucleotides are TGTGCCAGCAGCCCCCGTGGGGCCGGGGGCACTGAAGCTTTCTTT. Translating it yields CASSPRGAGGTEAFF.